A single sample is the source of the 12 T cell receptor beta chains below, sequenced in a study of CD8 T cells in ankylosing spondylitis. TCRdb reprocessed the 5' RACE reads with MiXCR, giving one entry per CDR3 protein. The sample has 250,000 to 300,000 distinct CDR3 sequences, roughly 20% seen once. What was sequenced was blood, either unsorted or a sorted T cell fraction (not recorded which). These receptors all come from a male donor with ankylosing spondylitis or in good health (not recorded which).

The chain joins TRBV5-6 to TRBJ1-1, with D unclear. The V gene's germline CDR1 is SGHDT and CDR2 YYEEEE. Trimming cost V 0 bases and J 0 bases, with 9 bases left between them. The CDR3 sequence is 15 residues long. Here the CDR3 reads CASSLAVQMNTEAFF. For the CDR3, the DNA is TGTGCCAGCAGCTTGGCCGTACAGATGAACACTGAAGCTTTCTTT.

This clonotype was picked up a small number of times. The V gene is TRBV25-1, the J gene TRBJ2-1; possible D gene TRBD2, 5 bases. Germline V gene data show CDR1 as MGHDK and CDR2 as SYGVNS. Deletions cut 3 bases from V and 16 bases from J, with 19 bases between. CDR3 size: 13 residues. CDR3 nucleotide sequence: TGTGCCAGCAGTGATCAGAGGGTAGTAGTACTTTTCTTC. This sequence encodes CASSDQRVVVLFF.

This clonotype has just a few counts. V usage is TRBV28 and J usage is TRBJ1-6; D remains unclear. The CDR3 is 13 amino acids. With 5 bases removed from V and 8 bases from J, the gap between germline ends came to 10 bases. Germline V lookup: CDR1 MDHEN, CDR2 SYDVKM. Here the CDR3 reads CASSPIYDSPLHF. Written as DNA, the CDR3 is TGTGCCAGCAGTCCGATATATGATTCACCCCTCCACTTT.

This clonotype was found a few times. The CDR3 here is CATSIRDGDQPQHF. CDR3 in DNA: TGTGCCACCTCGATTAGGGATGGGGATCAGCCCCAGCATTTT. The chain couples TRBV15 to TRBJ1-5, with D hard to call. V was cut by 8 bases and J by 5 bases, with 16 bases left in between. The V gene's germline CDR1 is LNHNV and CDR2 YYDKDF (reference sequence). The CDR3 runs 14 residues.

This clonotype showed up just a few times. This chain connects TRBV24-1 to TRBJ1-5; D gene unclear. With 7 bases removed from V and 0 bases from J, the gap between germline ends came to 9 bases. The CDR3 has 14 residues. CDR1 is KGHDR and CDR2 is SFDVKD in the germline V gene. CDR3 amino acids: CATSRGDSNQPQHF. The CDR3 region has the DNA TGTGCCACCAGCCGAGGAGATAGCAATCAGCCCCAGCATTTT.

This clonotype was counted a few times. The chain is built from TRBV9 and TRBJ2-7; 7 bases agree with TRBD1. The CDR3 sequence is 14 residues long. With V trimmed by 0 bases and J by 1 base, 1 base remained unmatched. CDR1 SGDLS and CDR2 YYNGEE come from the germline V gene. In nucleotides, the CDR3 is TGTGCCAGCAGCGTAGGGGACAGTTCCTACGAGCAGTACGTC. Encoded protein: CASSVGDSSYEQYV.

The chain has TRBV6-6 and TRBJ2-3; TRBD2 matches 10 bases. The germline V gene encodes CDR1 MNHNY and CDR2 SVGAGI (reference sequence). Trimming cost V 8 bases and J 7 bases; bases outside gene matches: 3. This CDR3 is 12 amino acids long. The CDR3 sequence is CASSSGSNTQYF. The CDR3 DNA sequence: TGTGCCAGCTCTAGCGGGAGTAATACGCAGTATTTT.

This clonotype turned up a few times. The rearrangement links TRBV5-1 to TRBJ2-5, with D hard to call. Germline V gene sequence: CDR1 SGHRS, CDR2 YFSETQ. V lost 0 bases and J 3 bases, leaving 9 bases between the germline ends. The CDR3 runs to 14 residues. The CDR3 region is CASSLGASKETQYF. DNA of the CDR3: TGCGCCAGCAGCTTGGGAGCATCCAAAGAGACCCAGTACTTC.

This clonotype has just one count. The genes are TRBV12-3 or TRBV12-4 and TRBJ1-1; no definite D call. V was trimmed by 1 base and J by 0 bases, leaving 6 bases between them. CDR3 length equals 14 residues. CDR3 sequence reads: CASSLGHMNTEAFF. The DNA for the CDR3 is TGTGCCAGCAGTTTAGGCCACATGAACACTGAAGCTTTCTTT.

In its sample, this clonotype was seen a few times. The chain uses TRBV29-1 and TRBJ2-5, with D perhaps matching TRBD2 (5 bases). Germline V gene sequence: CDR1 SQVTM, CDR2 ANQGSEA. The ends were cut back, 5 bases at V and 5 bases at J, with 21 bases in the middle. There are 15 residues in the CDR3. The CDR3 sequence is CSVSVGVGLLETQYF. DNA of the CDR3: TGCAGCGTTTCAGTCGGGGTTGGCTTGTTGGAGACCCAGTACTTC.

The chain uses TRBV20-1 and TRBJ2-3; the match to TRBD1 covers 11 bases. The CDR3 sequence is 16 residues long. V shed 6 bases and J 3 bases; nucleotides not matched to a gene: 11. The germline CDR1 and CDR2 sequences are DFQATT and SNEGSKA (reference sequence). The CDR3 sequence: CSAILPGQGGTDTQYF. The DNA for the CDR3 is TGCAGTGCAATATTACCGGGACAGGGGGGGACAGATACGCAGTATTTT.

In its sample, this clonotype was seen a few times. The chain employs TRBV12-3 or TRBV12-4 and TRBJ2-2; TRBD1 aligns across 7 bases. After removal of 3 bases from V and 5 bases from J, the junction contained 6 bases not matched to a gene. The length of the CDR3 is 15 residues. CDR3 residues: CASSFESGGTGELFF. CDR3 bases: TGTGCCAGCAGTTTCGAGTCAGGGGGAACCGGGGAGCTGTTTTTT.